The TCR beta chain under discussion was sequenced for a study of T cell responses to AZD1222 COVID-19 vaccine. Clones were read by immunoSEQ multiplex PCR, and TCRdb kept only the in-frame ones, dropping some. The repertoire includes 160,000 or so clones, 75% to 95% of them detected once, and about 2% sits in the top ten. The sample here was peripheral blood, taken on day 0 of AZD1222 vaccination. The source of this sequence is an adult in good health.

CDR3 region: CAWSRGEYEQYF. The CDR3 DNA follows: TGTGCCTGGAGCAGGGGCGAGTACGAGCAGTACTTC. The chain combines TRBV30 with TRBJ2-7; D may be TRBD1 (6 bases). The germline gives CDR1 GTSNPN, CDR2 SVGIG (reference sequence). The V end lost 3 bases, the J end lost 4 bases, and 10 bases lay between the germline ends. The CDR3 is 12 amino acids.